These 8 T cell receptor beta chains came from one sample sequenced in a study of post-analysis software for immune sequencing data. General study points: Four to six TRBV segments were significantly more frequent in patients than in controls. TRBV5-6, TRBV5-1 and TRBV20-1 were among these segments.

Their target antigens are unknown. Each TCR beta cDNA library carried unique molecular identifiers. MiXCR, applied by TCRdb to the PCR reads, yields one record per CDR3 protein. Found here are hundreds of thousands of distinct CDR3 sequences, 25% to 30% of them singletons; the top ten hold under 0.7%. Sequencing was performed on blood. The receptors here all came from a girl between 5 and 17 years old with multiple sclerosis.

The rearrangement joins TRBV5-1 to TRBJ1-2, with D unresolved. V shed 4 bases and J shed 3 bases, with 16 bases lying between them. Germline V gene sequence: CDR1 SGHRS, CDR2 YFSETQ. The CDR3 length is 15 residues. CDR3 amino acids: CASSPLFTWDYGYTF. The CDR3 DNA reads TGCGCCAGCAGCCCACTATTCACTTGGGACTATGGCTACACCTTC.

CDR3 nucleotides: TGTGCCAGCTTGGGGACCAGCGGCTCCTACGAGCAGTACTTC. Amino acids: CASLGTSGSYEQYF. V and J are TRBV7-9 and TRBJ2-7; D is tentatively TRBD1 or TRBD2 (5 bases each). The CDR3 runs 14 residues. From germline, CDR1 is SEHNR and CDR2 FQNEAQ (reference sequence). With 8 bases removed from V and 0 bases from J, the gap between germline ends came to 14 bases.

This chain joins TRBV28 and TRBJ2-7; D is uncertain. The CDR3 has 15 residues. V lost 3 bases and J 4 bases, leaving 16 bases between the germline ends. Per the germline V gene, CDR1 is MDHEN and CDR2 is SYDVKM. This chain's CDR3 is CASSFLAPLGYEQYF. As DNA, the CDR3 is TGTGCCAGCAGTTTTCTGGCCCCGCTTGGGTACGAGCAGTACTTC.

The sample holds a few counts of this clonotype. CDR3 sequence: CASSPGLQDTQYF. The CDR3 nucleotides are TGCGCCAGCAGCCCCGGACTGCAGGATACGCAGTATTTT. The V and J genes are TRBV4-1 and TRBJ2-3; a possible D gene is TRBD2 (5 bases). Germline V gives CDR1 MGHRA, CDR2 YSYEKL. The CDR3 is 13 amino acids. Trimming pared 4 bases from V and 6 bases from J, leaving 11 bases between.

The table lists this clonotype with many counts. The chain carries TRBV7-2 and TRBJ2-4, with 10 bases lining up with TRBD2. The ends lost 4 bases at V and 13 bases at J; junction bases unmatched: 1. CDR1 is SGHTA, CDR2 FQGNSA, per germline. The length of the CDR3 is 11 residues. The DNA for the CDR3 is TGTGCCAGCAGCTCACTAGCGGGACAGTACTTC. Translation: CASSSLAGQYF.

In its sample, this clonotype was seen many times. The chain couples TRBV29-1 to TRBJ2-4; D is perhaps TRBD1 (5 bases). CDR1 SQVTM and CDR2 ANQGSEA come from the germline V gene. The CDR3 covers 12 residues. Trimming shortened V by 4 bases and J by 8 bases, and 12 bases separated the two germline ends. The CDR3 spells CSVGAGSDIQYF. CDR3 DNA sequence: TGCAGCGTTGGGGCAGGGTCGGACATTCAGTACTTC.

This clonotype occurred a few times. This chain joins TRBV20-1 and TRBJ2-1, with unresolved D. From germline, CDR1 is DFQATT and CDR2 SNEGSKA (reference sequence). This CDR3 region has 15 residues. Trimming took 0 bases from V and 4 from J, leaving 13 bases between them. CDR3 nucleotides: TGCAGTGCTAGAGATCCCAGTAGATTGTACAATGAGCAGTTCTTC. Translated: CSARDPSRLYNEQFF.

In its sample, this clonotype was seen a few times. This chain uses TRBV5-8 with TRBJ2-3, with 7 bases fitting TRBD2. This CDR3 has 16 amino acids. Trimming removed 0 bases from V and 2 bases from J; junction bases left unmatched: 6. Germline V CDR1 and CDR2: SGHTS, YDEGEE. The CDR3 bases are TGTGCCAGCAGCTTGGCCGCGCTAGCGGACACAGATACGCAGTATTTT. Its protein is CASSLAALADTDTQYF.